This T cell receptor beta chain was sequenced for a study of Ad26.COV2.S vaccination and SARS-CoV-2 variants. At the level of the study: Donor was one of the participants in the Ad26.COV2.S arm of the COV1001 trial.

This CDR3 region has 14 residues. V lost 2 bases to trimming and J lost 4 bases, with 9 bases between them. Germline V gene lookup returns CDR1 MNHEY and CDR2 SVGEGT. Regarding this clone: The antigen is unknown.

This sample's treatment: roughly 20 received Ad26.COV2.S at low or high dose, single or two shots; roughly five received placebo; per-sample allocation not given. Specimen acquisition occurred on day 63 following the initial vaccine or placebo injection. Using immunoSEQ multiplex PCR, the repertoire was profiled, and TCRdb retains in-frame clones only, with some absent. This sample yields 400,000 to 450,000 clones, of which over 80% are seen a single time; more than 1.5% belongs to the top ten. Study-level findings and limits: Substantial breadth in spike-specific CD8+ and CD4+ T cell responses was reportedly seen after vaccination.

The V call is TRBV6-2 or TRBV6-3, the J call TRBJ1-5; possible D gene TRBD1, 5 bases. The sample here was peripheral blood, taken in a trial of Ad26.COV2.S vaccine versus placebo. This TCR was sampled from a person aged 18 to 65 who received the Ad26.COV2.S COVID-19 vaccine or a placebo. CDR3 bases: TGTGCCAGCAGTTACACGGCAGGGAATCAGCCCCAGCATTTT. It codes for CASSYTAGNQPQHF.